Listed here are 6 T cell receptor beta chains from one sample, sequenced in a study of early stage breast cancer tumors. Data came from immunoSEQ multiplex PCR; TCRdb stores just in-frame clones and leaves some out. Altogether about 2,600 clones are present, 60% to 75% being singletons, with the ten largest covering over 20%. Material: normal breast tissue next to the tumor. These receptors all stem from a person aged 50 to 59 with breast cancer.

V gene TRBV15 combines with J gene TRBJ2-2; TRBD1 aligns across 10 bases. Germline-derived CDR1 and CDR2 are LNHNV and YYDKDF (reference sequence). The CDR3 totals 19 residues. J gave up 0 bases and V 5 bases, and 12 bases lay outside the gene matches. CDR3 DNA sequence: TGTGCCACCAGCCCCACGCCCGGGACAGGGGTGCCGAACACCGGGGAGCTGTTTTTT. Translating it yields CATSPTPGTGVPNTGELFF.

This rearrangement joins TRBV4-1 to TRBJ2-2; D gene ambiguous. V dropped 4 bases and J dropped 4 bases, with 10 bases sitting between them. Looked up from germline, CDR1 is MGHRA and CDR2 is YSYEKL. The CDR3 totals 14 residues. Here the CDR3 reads CASSLGPGTGELFF. CDR3 nucleotides: TGCGCCAGCAGCCTCGGGCCAGGCACCGGGGAGCTGTTTTTT.

The CDR3 sequence: CASSTGRSGYTF. The CDR3 DNA reads TGTGCCAGCAGTACGGGTAGAAGTGGCTACACCTTC. The chain uses TRBV27 and TRBJ1-2; D ambiguous. V was trimmed by 5 bases and J by 7 bases, leaving 11 bases between them. The CDR3 runs to 12 residues. The germline gives CDR1 MNHEY, CDR2 SMNVEV (reference sequence).

This chain links TRBV7-9 with TRBJ2-3, with a weak D call TRBD1 (5 bases). CDR1 and CDR2 from the germline V gene are SEHNR and FQNEAQ (reference sequence). This CDR3 has 15 residues. Trimming shortened V by 1 base and J by 1 base, and 9 bases separated the two germline ends. Here the CDR3 DNA reads TGTGCCAGCAGCTTAGGGCAGGGCGGCACAGATACGCAGTATTTT. Translating gives CASSLGQGGTDTQYF.

This clone is large. The gene calls are TRBV7-9 and TRBJ2-1; 9 bases are a match to TRBD1. V gave up 5 bases and J gave up 8 bases; unmatched junction bases: 7. CDR1 SEHNR and CDR2 FQNEAQ come from the germline V gene (reference sequence). The CDR3 is 14 residues long. Here the CDR3 DNA reads TGTGCCAGCAGCCCCGGGACAGGGTTCGATGAGCAGTTCTTC. Protein product: CASSPGTGFDEQFF.

The rearrangement joins TRBV6-4 to TRBJ2-1; 11 bases match TRBD2. V was pared by 4 bases and J by 5 bases, with 4 bases of the junction left unmatched. Germline CDR1 and CDR2: MRHNA and SNTAGT. This CDR3 is 15 amino acids long. Here the CDR3 reads CASSVGLAGDNEQFF. CDR3 coding DNA: TGTGCCAGCAGTGTCGGACTAGCGGGCGACAATGAGCAGTTCTTC.